A selection of T cell receptor beta chains follows, all from one sample in a study of cytomegalovirus exposure and HLA in healthy donors. Method: immunoSEQ multiplex PCR; TCRdb's copy keeps in-frame clones and lacks some. Altogether around 160,000 clones are present, roughly 79% being singletons, with the ten largest covering more than 13%. Material: PBMCs. These receptors were obtained from a middle-aged man in good health and CMV-seropositive. CDR3s include the opening cysteine and the closing phenylalanine or tryptophan. D genes are given only for firm matches. Size tells how often a clone was seen (once, few, many) or the class of an expanded clone, and some rows leave it out.

TRBV7-6,TRBJ2-7,-,-,CASSLANREIARLDEQYF,TGTGCCAGCAGCTTAGCGAACAGGGAAATCGCCCGGCTGGACGAGCAGTACTTC
TRBV4-1,TRBJ1-4,-,-,CASRFSTGTTNEKLFF,TGCGCCAGCCGTTTCTCAACAGGGACAACTAATGAAAAACTGTTTTTT
TRBV19,TRBJ1-2,-,-,CASSIAARGYTF,TGTGCCAGTAGTATCGCGGCACGGGGCTACACCTTC
TRBV19,TRBJ2-1,-,TRBD2,CASTDSGGASNEQFF,TGTGCCAGTACGGATAGCGGGGGGGCCTCCAATGAGCAGTTCTTC
TRBV6-1,TRBJ2-1,-,TRBD1,CASSGPRTGGLNNEQFF,TGTGCCAGCAGTGGCCCCCGGACAGGGGGCTTAAACAATGAGCAGTTCTTC
TRBV27,TRBJ2-1,-,TRBD1,CASRTRDSSYNEQFF,TGTGCCAGCAGAACCCGGGACAGCTCCTACAATGAGCAGTTCTTC
TRBV27,TRBJ2-2,-,-,CASSFGETGELFF,TGTGCCAGCAGTTTTGGGGAGACCGGGGAGCTGTTTTTT
TRBV19,TRBJ2-1,few,-,CASSGQGVGSYNEQFF,TGTGCCAGTAGTGGGCAAGGGGTGGGCTCCTACAATGAGCAGTTCTTC
TRBV6-1,TRBJ2-4,-,-,CASSEEAALAKNIQYF,TGTGCCAGCAGTGAAGAGGCGGCACTAGCCAAAAACATTCAGTACTTC
TRBV9,TRBJ2-3,-,-,CASKGSHGTDTQYF,TGTGCCAGCAAGGGGTCACACGGCACAGATACGCAGTATTTT
TRBV19,TRBJ1-2,-,TRBD1,CASSNRDRGLAGYTF,TGTGCCAGTAGTAACCGGGACAGGGGGCTTGCTGGCTACACCTTC
TRBV7-2,TRBJ2-7,-,-,CASSSRLGGHEQYF,TGTGCCAGCAGCTCGCGACTAGGGGGCCACGAGCAGTACTTC
TRBV5-1,TRBJ1-3,-,TRBD1,CASSLGFRTGEFSGNTIYF,TGCGCCAGCAGCTTGGGATTTAGGACAGGGGAATTCTCTGGAAACACCATATATTTT
TRBV7-3,TRBJ2-7,-,-,CASSLGLNYEQYF,TGTGCCAGCAGCCTGGGGCTGAACTACGAGCAGTACTTC
TRBV5-1,TRBJ1-6,few,TRBD1,CASSPGQRNSPLHF,TGCGCCAGCAGCCCGGGACAGAGAAATTCACCCCTCCACTTT
TRBV9,TRBJ1-3,few,-,CASSVVSSGNTIYF,TGTGCCAGCAGCGTAGTGAGCTCTGGAAACACCATATATTTT
TRBV7-2,TRBJ1-3,-,-,CASSSRGGGSSGNTIYF,TGTGCCAGCAGCTCCCGGGGAGGGGGGAGCTCTGGAAACACCATATATTTT
TRBV10-1,TRBJ2-1,-,TRBD2,CATTPRLAGGTNEQFF,TGCGCCACCACCCCCCGGCTAGCGGGGGGTACCAATGAGCAGTTCTTC
TRBV6-1,TRBJ2-2,-,-,CASSELQGYTGELFF,TGTGCCAGCAGTGAGCTACAGGGATACACCGGGGAGCTGTTTTTT
TRBV5-1,TRBJ1-2,-,-,CASSLAPGQPGPTNYGYTF,TGCGCCAGCAGCTTGGCCCCAGGACAGCCCGGACCTACTAACTATGGCTACACCTTC
TRBV9,TRBJ1-2,-,TRBD1,CASSVPLQGDYGYTF,TGTGCCAGCAGCGTACCTTTACAGGGGGATTATGGCTACACCTTC
TRBV9,TRBJ2-2,few,TRBD1,CASSLRTGISGGELFF,TGTGCCAGCAGCTTACGGACAGGGATAAGCGGCGGGGAGCTGTTTTTT
TRBV18,TRBJ2-1,-,-,CASSQRGTYNEQFF,TGTGCCAGCTCACAAAGGGGAACCTACAATGAGCAGTTCTTC
TRBV7-6,TRBJ2-7,-,TRBD2,CASSLGLAGGLNSEQYF,TGTGCCAGCAGCCTTGGACTAGCGGGGGGCCTGAACTCCGAGCAGTACTTC
TRBV7-7,TRBJ1-5,-,-,CASSSLTGNQPQHF,TGTGCCAGCAGCTCCCTCACAGGCAATCAGCCCCAGCATTTT
TRBV6-6,TRBJ1-2,-,-,CASSYFREDGYTF,TGTGCCAGCAGTTACTTCAGGGAAGACGGCTACACCTTC
TRBV28,TRBJ2-7,-,-,CASSLNRRDQQYF,TGTGCCAGCAGTCTTAACAGACGGGATCAGCAGTACTTC
TRBV7-8,TRBJ1-3,once,-,CASSREISGNTIYF,TGTGCCAGCAGCAGAGAGATCTCTGGAAACACCATATATTTT
TRBV5-1,TRBJ2-1,-,TRBD2,CASSLASGGAEQFF,TGCGCCAGCAGCTTGGCTAGCGGGGGGGCTGAGCAGTTCTTC
TRBV19,TRBJ2-6,-,-,CASRRISGANVLTF,TGTGCCAGTAGGAGGATCTCTGGGGCCAACGTCCTGACTTTC
TRBV30,TRBJ1-3,-,-,CAWSQGRPSGNTIYF,TGTGCCTGGAGCCAGGGGCGACCCTCTGGAAACACCATATATTTT
TRBV7-2,TRBJ2-1,-,TRBD2,CASSSAVGGVEQFF,TGTGCCAGCAGCTCCGCGGTTGGGGGGGTTGAGCAGTTCTTC
TRBV11-2,TRBJ2-3,few,-,CASSLSSDTQYF,TGTGCCAGCAGCTTATCGTCAGATACGCAGTATTTT
TRBV29-1,TRBJ1-2,-,-,CSVGVRGPGYTF,TGCAGCGTTGGGGTCAGGGGACCTGGCTACACCTTC
TRBV19,TRBJ1-1,-,-,CASSWSAGNTEAFF,TGTGCCAGTAGTTGGTCAGCAGGAAACACTGAAGCTTTCTTT
TRBV7-8,TRBJ1-2,-,-,CASSLNWTTFYGYTF,TGTGCCAGCAGCTTAAATTGGACAACGTTCTATGGCTACACCTTC
TRBV9,TRBJ2-1,-,TRBD1,CASSVSSGQVGNEQFF,TGTGCCAGCAGCGTAAGCTCGGGACAGGTCGGCAATGAGCAGTTCTTC
TRBV25-1,TRBJ1-5,once,-,CASSENRLNQPQHF,TGTGCCAGCAGTGAGAACAGGCTCAATCAGCCCCAGCATTTT
TRBV5-1,TRBJ1-4,-,TRBD1,CASSSGQGAKSANEKLFF,TGCGCCAGCAGCTCGGGACAGGGGGCAAAGTCGGCTAATGAAAAACTGTTTTTT
TRBV6-5,TRBJ1-4,-,-,CASSYGSGGLLFF,TGTGCCAGCAGTTATGGGTCAGGAGGGTTACTGTTTTTT
TRBV18,TRBJ1-2,-,-,CASSPQMAAKDPYGYTF,TGTGCCAGCTCACCACAGATGGCAGCGAAAGACCCCTATGGCTACACCTTC
TRBV9,TRBJ2-3,few,TRBD2,CASSVEAGSDTQYF,TGTGCCAGCAGCGTAGAAGCGGGGTCAGATACGCAGTATTTT